This T cell receptor beta chain was retrieved from a study of shared clonotypes between healthy human individuals. General study findings and limits: Tissues were not sampled, only blood, and their repertoires likely differ. Non-shared clonotypes had lower generation probabilities than those shared by all four donors. With few donors, the genetic and exposure-history diversity represented was limited.

The input for sorted-subset replicate PCRs was approximately 200 ng DNA, 25,000 to 35,000 T cell genomes. TCRdb keeps only in-frame clones here, not all; method: immunoSEQ multiplex PCR. Of over a million clones in the sample, roughly 96% are singletons; the top ten hold approximately 1%. The CDR3 sequence is 12 residues long. CDR1 is KGHSH and CDR2 is LQKENI in the germline V gene. J was trimmed by 11 bases and V by 5 bases; bases with no gene match: 8. Worth noting for this clone: Its target is not known.

Sequenced input: naive CD4+ T cells sorted from blood. The subset was: CD45RA+ positively selected. The chain carries TRBV18 and TRBJ1-1; 7 nucleotides line up with TRBD1. The TCR originated in a man aged 25 to 40 in good health. Here the CDR3 DNA reads TGTGCCAGCTCAATTACAGGGGCGATGGCTTTCTTT. This gives the protein CASSITGAMAFF.